Listed here are 31 T cell receptor beta chains from one sample, sequenced in a study of blood T cell repertoires in COVID-19. Using immunoSEQ multiplex PCR, the repertoire was profiled, and TCRdb retains in-frame clones only, with some absent. The data contain 90,000 to 100,000 clones, 84% of them singletons. What was sequenced was peripheral blood. The receptors derive from a man aged 55 to 70 with acute or convalescent COVID-19.

The chain recombines TRBV19 with TRBJ2-5, with 12 positions matching TRBD1. J gave up 5 bases and V 6 bases, and 7 bases lay outside the gene matches. The CDR3 runs to 15 residues. Germline CDR1 is LNHDA and CDR2 is SQIVND (reference sequence). The CDR3: CASSPGTGGGETQYF. The CDR3 nucleotides are TGTGCCAGTAGCCCCGGGACAGGGGGCGGGGAGACCCAGTACTTC.

The chain has TRBV2 and TRBJ1-5; 7 bases line up with TRBD1. Per the germline V gene, CDR1 is SNHLY and CDR2 is FYNNEI. The CDR3 covers 14 residues. With V trimmed by 6 bases and J by 2 bases, 4 bases remained unmatched. The CDR3 reads CASRRQGGNQPQHF. CDR3 in DNA: TGTGCCAGCAGGAGGCAGGGGGGCAATCAGCCCCAGCATTTT. The entire variable domain, with the rest obtained from reference TRBV2 and TRBJ1-5, is as follows: EPEVTQTPSHQVTQMGQEVILRCVPISNHLYFYWYRQILGQKVEFLVSFYNNEISEKSEIFDDQFSVERPDGSNFTLKIRSTKLEDSAMYFCASRRQGGNQPQHFGDGTRLSIL.

The chain joins TRBV11-3 to TRBJ2-1; D is perhaps TRBD1 (6 bases). V was cut by 3 bases and J by 9 bases, with 12 bases left in between. CDR1 and CDR2 (germline): SGHNT, YENEEA. The CDR3 totals 13 residues. As DNA, the CDR3 is TGTGCCAGCAGCTTGAGAGGACAGTTTGAGCAGTTCTTC. Protein sequence: CASSLRGQFEQFF. Full variable domain (outside the CDR3, taken from reference TRBV11-3 and TRBJ2-1): EAGVVQSPRYKIIEKKQPVAFWCNPISGHNTLYWYLQNLGQGPELLIRYENEEAVDDSQLPKDRFSAERLKGVDSTLKIQPAELGDSAVYLCASSLRGQFEQFFGPGTRLTVL.

The J gene is TRBJ1-2, the V gene TRBV28; D not resolved. The V end lost 10 bases, the J end lost 2 bases, and 8 bases lay between the germline ends. CDR1 and CDR2 (germline): MDHEN, SYDVKM. The CDR3 length is 11 residues. The CDR3 coding sequence is TGTGCCACCAACGGGAACTATGGCTACACCTTC. It is translated as CATNGNYGYTF.

The chain employs TRBV13 and TRBJ2-1, with 9 nucleotides matching TRBD1. CDR3 length: 16 amino acids. Trimming removed 4 bases from V and 6 bases from J; junction bases left unmatched: 10. Germline V lookup: CDR1 PRHDT, CDR2 FYEKMQ (reference sequence). CDR3 residues: CASSYRPGTGSNEQFF. The CDR3 coding sequence is TGTGCCAGCAGCTACCGTCCCGGGACAGGGAGCAATGAGCAGTTCTTC.

This clone occurred many times. CDR3 amino acids: CASSSGTDYSPLHF. The CDR3 coding sequence is TGTGCCAGCTCATCTGGGACTGATTATTCACCCCTCCACTTT. J is TRBJ1-6 and V is TRBV18; weak D call: TRBD1 (5 bases). V was cut by 5 bases and J by 8 bases, with 13 bases left in between. Per germline, CDR1 KGHSH and CDR2 LQKENI. CDR3 length: 14 amino acids.

This clone turned up a few times. The chain has TRBV28 and TRBJ1-6; 10 bases map to TRBD1. The CDR3 covers 14 residues. V trimming: 6 bases; J trimming: 11 bases; junction bases outside the gene matches: 7. Germline loops: CDR1 MDHEN, CDR2 SYDVKM. As DNA, the CDR3 is TGTGCCAGCAGATGGGACAGGGGAAGGCCACCCCTCCACTTT. Translation gives CASRWDRGRPPLHF.

V gene TRBV9 combines with J gene TRBJ1-1; 8 nucleotides line up with TRBD1. The germline gives CDR1 SGDLS, CDR2 YYNGEE. V trimming: 2 bases; J trimming: 4 bases; junction bases outside the gene matches: 10. The CDR3 loop spans 16 amino acids. CDR3 sequence (DNA): TGTGCCAGCAGCGTGGCCCGTGACAGGGGCGGCACTGAAGCTTTCTTT. It specifies CASSVARDRGGTEAFF. Using reference TRBV9 and TRBJ1-1 for the parts outside the CDR3, the full variable domain is DSGVTQTPKHLITATGQRVTLRCSPRSGDLSVYWYQQSLDQGLQFLIQYYNGEERAKGNILERFSAQQFPDLHSELNLSSLELGDSALYFCASSVARDRGGTEAFFGQGTRLTVV.

This chain uses TRBV5-1 with TRBJ2-1; no reliable D call. Germline V CDR1 and CDR2: SGHRS, YFSETQ. Trimming removed 0 bases from V and 8 bases from J, with 15 bases in between. The CDR3 runs to 15 residues. CDR3 residues: CASSLGSLHADEQFF. CDR3 nucleotides: TGCGCCAGCAGCTTGGGCAGCCTTCACGCGGATGAGCAGTTCTTC.

This clone came up once. The CDR3 loop is CASSLAENTEAFF. As DNA, the CDR3 is TGTGCCAGCAGCTTAGCAGAGAACACTGAAGCTTTCTTT. The chain is built from TRBV11-3 and TRBJ1-1; no definite D call. The V gene lost 1 base and the J gene lost 1 base, with 4 bases spanning the gap. This CDR3 has 13 amino acids. CDR1 SGHNT and CDR2 YENEEA come from the germline V gene.

The chain employs TRBV5-6 and TRBJ2-1; TRBD1 aligns across 7 bases. V lost 0 bases and J lost 2; bases outside the gene matches: 5. From germline, CDR1 is SGHDT and CDR2 YYEEEE. The CDR3 runs 16 residues. The CDR3 region is CASSLGRDRAYNEQFF. The CDR3 DNA is TGTGCCAGCAGCTTGGGTCGTGACAGGGCCTACAATGAGCAGTTCTTC. Complete variable domain (other parts from reference TRBV5-6 and TRBJ2-1): DAGVTQSPTHLIKTRGQQVTLRCSPKSGHDTVSWYQQALGQGPQFIFQYYEEEERQRGNFPDRFSGHQFPNYSSELNVNALLLGDSALYLCASSLGRDRAYNEQFFGPGTRLTVL.

This clone was picked up a small number of times. This chain links TRBV7-2 with TRBJ1-6; no definite D call. Looked up from germline, CDR1 is SGHTA and CDR2 is FQGNSA. Trimming took 2 bases from V and 8 from J, leaving 10 bases between them. The CDR3 contains 14 residues. DNA for the CDR3: TGTGCCAGCAGCTTATTAGAGGCGGATTCACCCCTCCACTTT. Translation gives CASSLLEADSPLHF.

A note on this clone: A much larger clone lies a single base off, so this may be a read error. The rearrangement links TRBV21-1 to TRBJ2-3; the table's TRBD2 call for D was not verified on the DNA. TRBV21-1 has pseudogene status. The CDR3 has 18 amino acids. The CDR3: CANSKGENKITSTDTQYF. In DNA form, the CDR3 reads TGTGCCAACAGCAAAGGGGAGAACAAAATTACTAGCACAGATACGCAGTATTTT.

This chain links TRBV2 with TRBJ2-1; D ambiguous. Trimming took 3 bases from V and 4 from J, leaving 4 bases between them. Germline-derived CDR1 and CDR2 are SNHLY and FYNNEI. The CDR3 sequence is 12 residues long. The CDR3 DNA sequence: TGTGCCAGCAGTGACCCATACAATGAGCAGTTCTTC. Amino acids: CASSDPYNEQFF. Full variable domain (remainder filled in from reference TRBV2 and TRBJ2-1): EPEVTQTPSHQVTQMGQEVILRCVPISNHLYFYWYRQILGQKVEFLVSFYNNEISEKSEIFDDQFSVERPDGSNFTLKIRSTKLEDSAMYFCASSDPYNEQFFGPGTRLTVL.

The J gene is TRBJ2-1, the V gene TRBV6-6; D gene unclear. Germline V gene lookup returns CDR1 MNHNY and CDR2 SVGAGI (reference sequence). The CDR3 length is 15 residues. Trimming took 7 bases from V and 0 from J, leaving 13 bases between them. Here the CDR3 reads CASTAGSVSYNEQFF. CDR3 DNA: TGTGCCAGCACCGCAGGCTCCGTCTCCTACAATGAGCAGTTCTTC.

The V and J genes are TRBV7-8 and TRBJ2-7, with 11 nucleotides matching TRBD1. V trimming: 5 bases; J trimming: 8 bases; junction bases outside the gene matches: 5. Germline loops: CDR1 SGHVS, CDR2 FQNEAQ. This CDR3 has 13 residues. In nucleotides, the CDR3 is TGTGCCAGCAGCGGGACAGGGGGTGTAAAGCAGTACGTC. Encoded protein: CASSGTGGVKQYV.

The V and J genes are TRBV6-5 and TRBJ1-1; D is possibly TRBD1 (5 bases). The CDR3 runs 16 residues. V was clipped by 2 bases and J by 0 bases, with 13 bases between them. The V gene's germline CDR1 is MNHEY and CDR2 SVGAGI. The chain's CDR3 is CASSYGAGRMNTEAFF. CDR3 sequence (DNA): TGTGCCAGCAGTTACGGGGCAGGGCGTATGAACACTGAAGCTTTCTTT.

The chain joins TRBV9 to TRBJ2-6, with a tentative D call TRBD2 (6 bases). Germline CDR1 is SGDLS and CDR2 is YYNGEE. The V and J ends lost 4 bases and 0 bases respectively, with 11 bases between them. The CDR3 runs to 16 residues. The CDR3 DNA sequence: TGTGCCAGCAGCTCACCCGGGGGCTCTGGGGCCAACGTCCTGACTTTC. It is translated as CASSSPGGSGANVLTF.

The rearrangement links TRBV18 to TRBJ1-1; no reliable D call. CDR3 length: 15 residues. Germline lookup yields CDR1 KGHSH and CDR2 LQKENI. Trimming removed 4 bases from V and 4 bases from J, with 16 bases in between. The CDR3 nucleotides read TGTGCCAGCTCACTAAACGCAGCTTGGGCCACTGAAGCTTTCTTT. Amino acids: CASSLNAAWATEAFF.

V is TRBV28 and J is TRBJ1-2; D might be TRBD1 (5 bases). Germline CDR1 MDHEN, CDR2 SYDVKM. Trimming took off 5 bases at V and 4 bases at J, with 14 bases between the two ends. This CDR3 contains 14 residues. CDR3 nucleotides: TGTGCCAGCAGTACCTACAGGACGTCCTATGGCTACACCTTC. Protein sequence: CASSTYRTSYGYTF.

The chain uses TRBV11-1 and TRBJ2-1, with D perhaps matching TRBD1 (6 bases). Germline V CDR1 and CDR2: SGHAT, FQDESV (reference sequence). The CDR3 consists of 13 residues. The V end was cut by 5 bases, the J end by 7 bases, with 12 bases between. CDR3 sequence (DNA): TGTGCCAGCAGCCAGGAGACAGGTAATGAGCAGTTCTTC. It yields the protein CASSQETGNEQFF.

V is TRBV6-5 and J is TRBJ2-3; D gene unclear. Germline-derived CDR1 and CDR2 are MNHEY and SVGAGI. V gave up 7 bases and J gave up 0 bases, with 14 bases separating them. This CDR3 comprises 15 residues. The CDR3 sequence is CASTQNDISTDTQYF. The CDR3 DNA reads as TGTGCCAGCACACAGAACGATATTAGCACAGATACGCAGTATTTT.

This clone was counted once. This chain uses TRBV6-6 with TRBJ1-3, with TRBD1 as a possible D gene (5 bases). CDR1 and CDR2 from the germline V gene are MNHNY and SVGAGI (reference sequence). V gave up 2 bases and J gave up 7 bases, with 6 bases separating them. This CDR3 is 12 amino acids long. CDR3 bases: TGTGCCAGCAGTTACCAGGGCAACACCATATATTTT. It translates to CASSYQGNTIYF.

In DNA form, the CDR3 reads TGTGCCATCAGGCAAACGTCGACTTTGAACACTGAAGCTTTCTTT. Protein product: CAIRQTSTLNTEAFF. This rearrangement joins TRBV10-3 to TRBJ1-1; D not resolved. The CDR3 runs 15 residues. The V end was cut by 6 bases, the J end by 0 bases, with 14 bases between. CDR1 is ENHRY and CDR2 is SYGVKD in the germline V gene.

The chain is built from TRBV11-2 and TRBJ2-2; D remains ambiguous. The germline gives CDR1 SGHAT, CDR2 FQNNGV. Trimming took 2 bases from V and 4 from J, leaving 11 bases between them. The CDR3 sequence is 15 residues long. The CDR3 region has the DNA TGTGCCAGCAGCTTATCCCCCAGTTTCACCGGGGAGCTGTTTTTT. Its translation is CASSLSPSFTGELFF.

V usage is TRBV28 and J usage is TRBJ1-3; 7 bases are a match to TRBD1. Germline V gene lookup returns CDR1 MDHEN and CDR2 SYDVKM. This CDR3 has 16 residues. V shed 5 bases, J shed 5 bases, and the junction held 12 bases outside the gene matches. The CDR3 is CASSPGVRGNRNTIYF. The DNA for the CDR3 is TGTGCCAGCAGTCCGGGGGTCAGGGGGAACAGAAACACCATATATTTT.

This clone was counted between two and nine times. This CDR3 reads CAISAGQGNQPQHF. As DNA, the CDR3 is TGTGCCATCAGTGCCGGACAGGGGAATCAGCCCCAGCATTTT. The chain is built from TRBV10-3 and TRBJ1-5; TRBD1 agrees at 9 bases. The CDR3 has 14 amino acids. Germline V gives CDR1 ENHRY, CDR2 SYGVKD. V was pared by 4 bases and J by 4 bases, with 2 bases of the junction left unmatched.

This chain links TRBV6-5 with TRBJ1-6; 8 bases line up with TRBD1. This CDR3 region has 14 residues. V lost 6 bases to trimming and J lost 8 bases; unmatched junction nucleotides: 6. CDR1 and CDR2 from the germline V gene are MNHEY and SVGAGI. In DNA, the CDR3 is TGTGCCAGCAGGACAGACAGGGGTCATTCACCCCTCCACTTT. Amino acids: CASRTDRGHSPLHF.

V gene TRBV9 combines with J gene TRBJ1-4; the D gene is possibly TRBD1 (6 bases). Trimming stripped 4 bases from V and 5 bases from J, with 18 bases between. Germline lookup yields CDR1 SGDLS and CDR2 YYNGEE. The CDR3 runs 16 residues. This CDR3 is CASSLGTGQRNEKLFF. The CDR3 DNA is TGTGCCAGCAGCCTCGGTACGGGACAACGCAATGAAAAACTGTTTTTT.

The CDR3 nucleotides are TGTGCCAGCAGCTTGATAAGGGGGTCGGGGGAGACCCAGTACTTC. The encoded protein is CASSLIRGSGETQYF. This rearrangement joins TRBV11-2 to TRBJ2-5; D is possibly TRBD1 (6 bases). Trimming took off 3 bases at V and 5 bases at J, with 16 bases between the two ends. Per germline, CDR1 SGHAT and CDR2 FQNNGV. The CDR3 extends over 15 amino acids.

This rearrangement joins TRBV24-1 to TRBJ2-3; 7 nucleotides agree with TRBD1. Trimming removed 2 bases from V and 8 bases from J; junction bases left unmatched: 12. The CDR3 length is 16 residues. CDR1 is KGHDR, CDR2 SFDVKD, per germline. The CDR3: CATSDSRPPHRGTQYF. CDR3 bases: TGTGCCACCAGTGATTCGCGACCCCCACACAGGGGTACGCAGTATTTT.